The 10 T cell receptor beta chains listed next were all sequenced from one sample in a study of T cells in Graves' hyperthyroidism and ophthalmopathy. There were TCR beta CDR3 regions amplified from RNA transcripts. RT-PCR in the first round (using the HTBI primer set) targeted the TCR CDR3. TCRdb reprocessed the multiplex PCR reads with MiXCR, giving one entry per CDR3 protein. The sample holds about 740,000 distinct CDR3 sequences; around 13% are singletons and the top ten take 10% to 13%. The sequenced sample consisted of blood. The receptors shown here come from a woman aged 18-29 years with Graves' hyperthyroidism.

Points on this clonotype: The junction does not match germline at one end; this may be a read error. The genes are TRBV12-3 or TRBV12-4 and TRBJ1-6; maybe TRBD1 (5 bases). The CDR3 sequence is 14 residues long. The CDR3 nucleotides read TGTGCCAACAGTTTAGGGGTCTTTAATTCACCCCTCCACTTT. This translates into CANSLGVFNSPLHF.

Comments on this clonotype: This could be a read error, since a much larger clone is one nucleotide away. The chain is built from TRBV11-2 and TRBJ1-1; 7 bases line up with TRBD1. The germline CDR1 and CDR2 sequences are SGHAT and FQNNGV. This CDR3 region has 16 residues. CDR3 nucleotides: TGTGCCAGCAGCCCGGGACAGTTAGGGGCGAACATTGAAGCTTTCTTT. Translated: CASSPGQLGANIEAFF.

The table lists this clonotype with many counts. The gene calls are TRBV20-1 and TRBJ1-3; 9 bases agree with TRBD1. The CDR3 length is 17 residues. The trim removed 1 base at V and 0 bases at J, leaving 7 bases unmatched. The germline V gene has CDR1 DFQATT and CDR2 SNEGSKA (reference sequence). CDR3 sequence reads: CSARGGTGWSSGNTIYF. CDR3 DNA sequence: TGCAGTGCTAGAGGAGGGACAGGGTGGAGCTCTGGAAACACCATATATTTT.

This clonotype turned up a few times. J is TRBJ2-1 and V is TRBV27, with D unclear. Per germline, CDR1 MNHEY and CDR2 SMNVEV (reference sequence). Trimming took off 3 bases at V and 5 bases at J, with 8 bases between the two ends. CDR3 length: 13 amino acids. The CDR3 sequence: CASSLKADNEQFF. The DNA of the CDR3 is TGTGCCAGCAGTTTGAAGGCCGACAATGAGCAGTTCTTC.

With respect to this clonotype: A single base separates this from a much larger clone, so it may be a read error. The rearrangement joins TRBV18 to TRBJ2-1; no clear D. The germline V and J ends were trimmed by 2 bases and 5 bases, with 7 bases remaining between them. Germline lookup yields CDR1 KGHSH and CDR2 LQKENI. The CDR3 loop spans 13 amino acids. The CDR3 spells CASSPKAHNEQFF. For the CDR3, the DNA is TGTGCCAGCTCACCAAAGGCCCACAATGAGCAGTTCTTC.

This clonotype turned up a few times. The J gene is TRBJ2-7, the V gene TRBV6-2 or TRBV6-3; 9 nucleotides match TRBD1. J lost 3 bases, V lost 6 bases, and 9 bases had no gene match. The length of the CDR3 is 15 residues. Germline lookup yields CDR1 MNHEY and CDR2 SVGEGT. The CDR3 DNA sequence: TGTGCCAGCAGGCCCCGTGGGACAGGGAGCTACGAGCAGTACTTC. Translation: CASRPRGTGSYEQYF.

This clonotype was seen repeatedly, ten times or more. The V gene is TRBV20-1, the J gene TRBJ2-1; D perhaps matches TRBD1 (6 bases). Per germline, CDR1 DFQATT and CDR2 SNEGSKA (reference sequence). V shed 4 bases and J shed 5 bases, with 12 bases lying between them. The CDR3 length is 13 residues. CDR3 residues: CSATQDSHNEQFF. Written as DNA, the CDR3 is TGCAGTGCTACTCAGGACAGTCACAATGAGCAGTTCTTC.

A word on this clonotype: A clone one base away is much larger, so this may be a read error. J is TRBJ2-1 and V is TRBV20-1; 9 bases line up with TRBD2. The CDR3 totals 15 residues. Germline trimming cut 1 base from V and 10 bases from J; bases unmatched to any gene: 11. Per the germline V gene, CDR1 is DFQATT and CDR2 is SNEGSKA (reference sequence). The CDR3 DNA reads TGCAGTGCTAGAGCAGCGACTAGCGGATTCTACGAGCAGTTCTTC. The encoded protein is CSARAATSGFYEQFF.

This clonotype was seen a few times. CDR3 in DNA: TGCGCCAGCAGCCAAGATGCAGTCTCTAACTATGGCTACACCTTC. This gives the protein CASSQDAVSNYGYTF. The rearrangement uses TRBV4-1 and TRBJ1-2; D not certain. Germline CDR1 and CDR2: MGHRA and YSYEKL. The CDR3 contains 15 residues. V was clipped by 0 bases and J by 0 bases, with 8 bases between them.

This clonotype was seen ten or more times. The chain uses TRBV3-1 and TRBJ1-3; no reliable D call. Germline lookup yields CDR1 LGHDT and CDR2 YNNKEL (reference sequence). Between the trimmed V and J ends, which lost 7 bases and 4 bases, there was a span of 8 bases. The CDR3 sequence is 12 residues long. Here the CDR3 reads CASTLEGNTIYF. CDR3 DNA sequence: TGTGCCAGCACGCTGGAAGGAAACACCATATATTTT. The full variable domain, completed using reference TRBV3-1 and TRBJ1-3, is DTAVSQTPKYLVTQMGNDKSIKCEQNLGHDTMYWYKQDSKKFLKIMFSYNNKELIINETVPNRFSPKSPDKAHLNLHINSLELGDSAVYFCASTLEGNTIYFGEGSWLTVV.